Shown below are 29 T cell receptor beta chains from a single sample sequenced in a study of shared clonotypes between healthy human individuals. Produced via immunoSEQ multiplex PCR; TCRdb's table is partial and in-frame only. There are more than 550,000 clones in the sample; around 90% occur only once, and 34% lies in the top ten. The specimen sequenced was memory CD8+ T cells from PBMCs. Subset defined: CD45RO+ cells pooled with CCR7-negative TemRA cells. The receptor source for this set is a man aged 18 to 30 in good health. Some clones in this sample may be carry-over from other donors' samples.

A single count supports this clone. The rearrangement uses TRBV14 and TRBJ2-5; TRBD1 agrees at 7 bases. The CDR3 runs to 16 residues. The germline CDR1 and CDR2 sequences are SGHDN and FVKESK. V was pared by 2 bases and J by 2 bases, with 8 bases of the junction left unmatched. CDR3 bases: TGTGCCAGCAGCCAAAGGTTACAGGGGTTACAAGAGACCCAGTACTTC. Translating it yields CASSQRLQGLQETQYF. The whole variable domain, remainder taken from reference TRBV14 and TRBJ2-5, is EAGVTQFPSHSVIEKGQTVTLRCDPISGHDNLYWYRRVMGKEIKFLLHFVKESKQDESGMPNNRFLAERTGGTYSTLKVQPAELEDSGVYFCASSQRLQGLQETQYFGPGTRLLVL.

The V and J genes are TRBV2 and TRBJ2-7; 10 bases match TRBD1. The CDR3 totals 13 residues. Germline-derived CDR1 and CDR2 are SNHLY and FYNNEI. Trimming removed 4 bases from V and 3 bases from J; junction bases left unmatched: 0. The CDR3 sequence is CASSGTGGYEQYF. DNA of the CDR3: TGTGCCAGCAGTGGGACAGGGGGCTACGAGCAGTACTTC.

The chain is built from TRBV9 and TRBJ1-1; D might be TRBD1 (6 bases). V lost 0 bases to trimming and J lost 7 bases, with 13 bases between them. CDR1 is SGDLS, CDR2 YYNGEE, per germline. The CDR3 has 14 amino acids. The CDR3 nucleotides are TGTGCCAGCAGCGTAGCCGGGGAAGGGGGTGAAGCTTTCTTT. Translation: CASSVAGEGGEAFF.

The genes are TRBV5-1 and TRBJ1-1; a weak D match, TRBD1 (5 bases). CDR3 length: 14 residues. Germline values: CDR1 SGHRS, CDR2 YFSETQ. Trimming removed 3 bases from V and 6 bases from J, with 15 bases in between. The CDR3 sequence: CASSWTGGGSEAFF. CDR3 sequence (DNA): TGCGCCAGCAGCTGGACGGGCGGGGGGTCTGAAGCTTTCTTT.

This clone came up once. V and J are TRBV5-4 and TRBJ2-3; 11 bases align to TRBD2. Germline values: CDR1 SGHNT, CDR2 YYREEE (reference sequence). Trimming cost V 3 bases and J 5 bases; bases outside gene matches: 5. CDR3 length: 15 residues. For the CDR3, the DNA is TGTGCCAGCAGCTACAATGGACTAGCGGGAGATACGCAGTATTTT. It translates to CASSYNGLAGDTQYF. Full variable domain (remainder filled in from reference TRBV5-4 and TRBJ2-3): ETGVTQSPTHLIKTRGQQVTLRCSSQSGHNTVSWYQQALGQGPQFIFQYYREEENGRGNFPPRFSGLQFPNYSSELNVNALELDDSALYLCASSYNGLAGDTQYFGPGTRLTVL.

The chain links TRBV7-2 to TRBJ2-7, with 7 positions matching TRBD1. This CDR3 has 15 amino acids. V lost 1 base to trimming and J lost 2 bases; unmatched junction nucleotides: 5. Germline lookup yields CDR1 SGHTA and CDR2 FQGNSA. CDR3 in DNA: TGTGCCAGCAGCTTAGTAACAGGGGCGACCTACGAGCAGTACTTC. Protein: CASSLVTGATYEQYF. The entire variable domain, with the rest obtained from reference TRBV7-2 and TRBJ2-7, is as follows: GAGVSQSPSNKVTEKGKDVELRCDPISGHTALYWYRQSLGQGLEFLIYFQGNSAPDKSGLPSDRFSAERTGGSVSTLTIQRTQQEDSAVYLCASSLVTGATYEQYFGPGTRLTVT.

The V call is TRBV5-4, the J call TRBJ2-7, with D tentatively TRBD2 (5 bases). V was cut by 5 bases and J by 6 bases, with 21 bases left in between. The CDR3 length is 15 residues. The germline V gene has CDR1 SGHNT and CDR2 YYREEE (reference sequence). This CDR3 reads CASSLGEFAMSEQYF. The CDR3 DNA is TGTGCCAGCAGTCTCGGGGAGTTCGCGATGTCCGAGCAGTACTTC.

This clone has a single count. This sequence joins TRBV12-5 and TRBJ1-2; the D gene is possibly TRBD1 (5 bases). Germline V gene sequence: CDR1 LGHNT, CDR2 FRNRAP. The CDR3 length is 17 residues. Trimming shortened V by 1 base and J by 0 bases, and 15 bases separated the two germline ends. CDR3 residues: CASGLAHSGTTNYGYTF. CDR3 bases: TGTGCTAGTGGTTTGGCACATAGCGGGACGACTAACTATGGCTACACCTTC.

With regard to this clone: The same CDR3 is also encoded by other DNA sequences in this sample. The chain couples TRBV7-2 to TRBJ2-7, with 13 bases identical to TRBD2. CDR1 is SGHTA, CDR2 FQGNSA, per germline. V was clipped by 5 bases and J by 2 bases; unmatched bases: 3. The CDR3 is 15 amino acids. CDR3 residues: CASSPGLAGAYEQYF. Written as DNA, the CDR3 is TGTGCCAGCAGCCCAGGACTAGCGGGAGCCTACGAGCAGTACTTC.

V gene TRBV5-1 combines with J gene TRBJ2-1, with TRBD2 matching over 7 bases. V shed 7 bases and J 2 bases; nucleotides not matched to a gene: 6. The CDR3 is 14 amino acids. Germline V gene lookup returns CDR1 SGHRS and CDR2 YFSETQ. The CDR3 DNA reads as TGCGCCAGCGGGGCCAGCGGGACCTACAATGAGCAGTTCTTC. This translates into CASGASGTYNEQFF. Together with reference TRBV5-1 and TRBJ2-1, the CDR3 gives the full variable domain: KAGVTQTPRYLIKTRGQQVTLSCSPISGHRSVSWYQQTPGQGLQFLFEYFSETQRNKGNFPGRFSGRQFSNSRSEMNVSTLELGDSALYLCASGASGTYNEQFFGPGTRLTVL.

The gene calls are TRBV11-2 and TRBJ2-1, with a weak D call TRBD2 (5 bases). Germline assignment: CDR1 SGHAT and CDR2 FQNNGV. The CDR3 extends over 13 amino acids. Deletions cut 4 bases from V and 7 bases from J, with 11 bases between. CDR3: CASSWLRGNEQFF. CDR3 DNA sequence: TGTGCCAGCAGCTGGCTTAGAGGGAATGAGCAGTTCTTC.

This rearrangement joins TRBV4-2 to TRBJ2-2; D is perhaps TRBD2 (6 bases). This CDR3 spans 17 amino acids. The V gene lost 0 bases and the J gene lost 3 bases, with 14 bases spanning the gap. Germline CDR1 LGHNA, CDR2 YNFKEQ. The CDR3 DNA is TGTGCCAGCAGCCAAGATGGTTGGGACTTTGACACCGGGGAGCTGTTTTTT. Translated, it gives CASSQDGWDFDTGELFF.

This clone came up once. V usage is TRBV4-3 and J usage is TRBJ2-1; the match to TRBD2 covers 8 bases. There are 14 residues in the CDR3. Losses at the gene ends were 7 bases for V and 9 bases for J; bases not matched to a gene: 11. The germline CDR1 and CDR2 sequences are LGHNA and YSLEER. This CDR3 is CASTPGLGFGEQFF. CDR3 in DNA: TGCGCCAGCACGCCGGGACTAGGTTTTGGTGAGCAGTTCTTC.

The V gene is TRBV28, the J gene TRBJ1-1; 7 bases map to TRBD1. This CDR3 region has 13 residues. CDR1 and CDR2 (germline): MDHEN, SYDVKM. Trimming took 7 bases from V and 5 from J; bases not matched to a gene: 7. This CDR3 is CASKILQGTEAFF. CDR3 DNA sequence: TGTGCCAGCAAAATTTTACAGGGGACTGAAGCTTTCTTT. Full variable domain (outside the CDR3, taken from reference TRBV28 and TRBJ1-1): DVKVTQSSRYLVKRTGEKVFLECVQDMDHENMFWYRQDPGLGLRLIYFSYDVKMKEKGDIPEGYSVSREKKERFSLILESASTNQTSMYLCASKILQGTEAFFGQGTRLTVV.

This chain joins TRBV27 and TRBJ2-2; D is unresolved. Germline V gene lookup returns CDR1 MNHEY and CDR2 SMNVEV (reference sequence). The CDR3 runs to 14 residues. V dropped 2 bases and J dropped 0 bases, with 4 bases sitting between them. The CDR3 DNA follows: TGTGCCAGCAGTTTAGGACCGAACACCGGGGAGCTGTTTTTT. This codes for CASSLGPNTGELFF.

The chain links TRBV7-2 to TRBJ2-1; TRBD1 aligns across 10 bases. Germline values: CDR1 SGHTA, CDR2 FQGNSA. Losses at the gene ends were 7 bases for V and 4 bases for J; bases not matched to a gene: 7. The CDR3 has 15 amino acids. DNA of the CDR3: TGTGCCAGCACCCCAGACAGGGGGCTGTACAATGAGCAGTTCTTC. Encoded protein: CASTPDRGLYNEQFF.

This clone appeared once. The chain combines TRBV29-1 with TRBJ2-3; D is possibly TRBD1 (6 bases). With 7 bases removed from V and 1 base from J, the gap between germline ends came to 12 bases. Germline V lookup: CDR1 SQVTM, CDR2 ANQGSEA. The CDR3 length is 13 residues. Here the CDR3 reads CSAQGPRTDTQYF. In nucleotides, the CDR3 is TGCAGCGCCCAGGGGCCCCGCACAGATACGCAGTATTTT.

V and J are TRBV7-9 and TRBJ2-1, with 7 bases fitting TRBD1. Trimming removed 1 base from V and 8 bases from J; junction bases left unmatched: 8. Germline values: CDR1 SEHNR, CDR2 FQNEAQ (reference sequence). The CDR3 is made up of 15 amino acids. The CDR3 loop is CASSLVQTGYDEQFF. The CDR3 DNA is TGTGCCAGCAGCTTAGTCCAGACAGGGTACGATGAGCAGTTCTTC. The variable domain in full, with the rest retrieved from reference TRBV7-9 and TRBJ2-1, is DTGVSQNPRHKITKRGQNVTFRCDPISEHNRLYWYRQTLGQGPEFLTYFQNEAQLEKSRLLSDRFSAERPKGSFSTLEIQRTEQGDSAMYLCASSLVQTGYDEQFFGPGTRLTVL.

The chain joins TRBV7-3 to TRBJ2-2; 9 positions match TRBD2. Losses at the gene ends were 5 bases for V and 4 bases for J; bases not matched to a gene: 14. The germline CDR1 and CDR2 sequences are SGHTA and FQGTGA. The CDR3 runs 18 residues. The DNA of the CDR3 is TGTGCCAGCAGCCCCCACCGTTTGCGGGAGGGGGGCACCGGGGAGCTGTTTTTT. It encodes CASSPHRLREGGTGELFF.

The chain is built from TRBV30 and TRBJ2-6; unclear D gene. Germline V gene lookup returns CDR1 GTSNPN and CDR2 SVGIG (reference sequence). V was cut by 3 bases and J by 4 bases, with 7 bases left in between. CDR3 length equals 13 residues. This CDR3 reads CAWRSWGANVLTF. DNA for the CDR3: TGTGCCTGGAGGTCTTGGGGGGCCAACGTCCTGACTTTC.

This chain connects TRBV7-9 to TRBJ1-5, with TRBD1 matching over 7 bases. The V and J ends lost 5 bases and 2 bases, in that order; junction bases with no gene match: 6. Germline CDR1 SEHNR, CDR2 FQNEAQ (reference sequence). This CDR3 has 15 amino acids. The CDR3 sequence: CASSPGQAGNQPQHF. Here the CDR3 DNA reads TGTGCCAGCAGCCCTGGACAGGCTGGCAATCAGCCCCAGCATTTT.

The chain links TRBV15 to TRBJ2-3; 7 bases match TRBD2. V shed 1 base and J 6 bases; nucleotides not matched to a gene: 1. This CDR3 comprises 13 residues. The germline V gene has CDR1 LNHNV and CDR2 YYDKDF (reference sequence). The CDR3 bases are TGTGCCACCAGCAGAGTGGGGGGGGATACGCAGTATTTT. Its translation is CATSRVGGDTQYF.

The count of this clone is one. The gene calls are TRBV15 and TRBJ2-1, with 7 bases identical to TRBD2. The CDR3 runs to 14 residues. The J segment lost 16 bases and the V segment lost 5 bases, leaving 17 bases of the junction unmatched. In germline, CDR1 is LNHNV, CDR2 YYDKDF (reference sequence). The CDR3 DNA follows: TGTGCCACCAGCCTTCACACCGGGACTAAGACGCGTTTCTTC. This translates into CATSLHTGTKTRFF.

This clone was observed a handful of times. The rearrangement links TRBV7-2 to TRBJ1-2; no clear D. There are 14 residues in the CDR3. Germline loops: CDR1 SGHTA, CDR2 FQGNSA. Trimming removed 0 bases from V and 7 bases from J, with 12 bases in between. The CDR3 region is CASSLARGSIGYTF. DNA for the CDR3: TGTGCCAGCAGCTTAGCGCGAGGGTCGATTGGCTACACCTTC.

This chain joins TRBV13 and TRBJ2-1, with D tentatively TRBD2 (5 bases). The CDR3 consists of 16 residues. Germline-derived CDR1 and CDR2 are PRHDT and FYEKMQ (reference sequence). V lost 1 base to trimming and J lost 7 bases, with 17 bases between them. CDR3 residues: CASSLVLGESGNEQFF. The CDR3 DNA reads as TGTGCCAGCAGCTTAGTTCTCGGGGAGTCCGGGAATGAGCAGTTCTTC.

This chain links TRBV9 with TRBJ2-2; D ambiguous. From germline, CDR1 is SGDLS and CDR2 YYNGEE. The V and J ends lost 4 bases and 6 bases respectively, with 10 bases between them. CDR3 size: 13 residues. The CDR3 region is CASSPTNAGELFF. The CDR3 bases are TGTGCCAGCAGCCCGACCAACGCCGGGGAGCTGTTTTTT.

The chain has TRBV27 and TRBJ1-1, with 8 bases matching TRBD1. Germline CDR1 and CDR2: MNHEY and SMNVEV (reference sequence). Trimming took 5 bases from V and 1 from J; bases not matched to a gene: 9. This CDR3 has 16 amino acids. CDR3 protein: CASSPKTGARNTEAFF. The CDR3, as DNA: TGTGCCAGCAGTCCCAAGACAGGGGCCAGGAACACTGAAGCTTTCTTT.

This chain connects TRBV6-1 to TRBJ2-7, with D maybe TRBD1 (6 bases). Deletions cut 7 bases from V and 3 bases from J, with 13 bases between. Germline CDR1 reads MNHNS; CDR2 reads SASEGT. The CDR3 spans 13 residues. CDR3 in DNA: TGTGCCAGCACGTCAGGGGCCCTCTACGAGCAGTACTTC. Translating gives CASTSGALYEQYF.

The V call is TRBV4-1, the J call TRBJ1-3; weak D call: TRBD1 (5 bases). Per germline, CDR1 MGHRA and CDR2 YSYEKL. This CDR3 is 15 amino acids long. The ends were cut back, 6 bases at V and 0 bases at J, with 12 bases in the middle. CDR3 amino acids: CASRRGESSGNTIYF. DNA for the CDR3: TGCGCCAGCAGAAGGGGCGAGAGCTCTGGAAACACCATATATTTT.